These T cell receptor beta chains were read from a single sample in a study of blood T cell repertoires in COVID-19. Sequencing was performed with immunoSEQ multiplex PCR; in TCRdb, only in-frame clones are kept and a portion is missing. The sample yields 120,000 or so clones, about 83% seen once. The sequenced material came from peripheral blood. Receptor source: a woman aged 45-65 years with acute or convalescent COVID-19. The CDR3 runs from the conserved cysteine through the conserved F or W. A D gene is named only where the DNA matches it firmly. The listing skips clone size in some rows; elsewhere it reads once, few, many or a size class.

v_call	j_call	clone_size	d_call	cdr3_nt	cdr3_aa
TRBV13	TRBJ2-3	.	.	TGTGCCAGCAGCCTCCCAGGGGTAAGAGGCACAGATACGCAGTATTTT	CASSLPGVRGTDTQYF
TRBV18	TRBJ2-1	.	TRBD2	TGTGCCAGCTCATCGACTAGCGGGCTCTACAATGAGCAGTTCTTC	CASSSTSGLYNEQFF
TRBV13	TRBJ2-1	.	TRBD2	TGTGCCAGCAGCCGACGGGGGGGCGAGTACAATGAGCAGTTCTTC	CASSRRGGEYNEQFF
TRBV2	TRBJ2-1	.	.	TGTGCCAGCAGTGAAAGGTATAGTCGGGGGTTCTTC	CASSERYSRGFF
TRBV6-6	TRBJ2-2	few	.	TGTGCCAGCACCGAGAGGAGGGGGAACACCGGGGAGCTGTTTTTT	CASTERRGNTGELFF
TRBV30	TRBJ1-3	.	.	TGTGCCTGGAGTGTCGGAGGGATTAGGGCTGGAAACACCATATATTTT	CAWSVGGIRAGNTIYF
TRBV10-3	TRBJ2-3	.	.	TGTGCCATCAGTGATAACTTATCGGGTGATACGCAGTATTTT	CAISDNLSGDTQYF
TRBV7-2	TRBJ1-1	few	TRBD1	TGTGCCAGCAGCTTAGGAGGACAGGGAAGCACTGAAGCTTTCTTT	CASSLGGQGSTEAFF
TRBV21-1	TRBJ2-1	once	.	TGTGCCAGCAGCAAAACAGGGACCCAGAATGAGCAGTTCTTC	CASSKTGTQNEQFF
TRBV4-3	TRBJ1-2	.	.	TGCGCCAGCAGCCAAGAAGGGGGAACTAACTATGGCTACACCTTC	CASSQEGGTNYGYTF
TRBV25-1	TRBJ1-2	.	TRBD1	TGTGCCAGCAGTGCCGACAGGGGGCCCTATGGCTACACCTTC	CASSADRGPYGYTF
TRBV7-2	TRBJ2-5	.	.	TGTGCCAGCAGCTTAGGCGGATCAGAGACCCAGTACTTC	CASSLGGSETQYF
TRBV5-4	TRBJ2-5	.	TRBD2	TGTGCCAGCAGCCGTGGCGGGGGGGCTAAGCAAGAGACCCAGTACTTC	CASSRGGGAKQETQYF
TRBV5-1	TRBJ2-3	.	TRBD1	TGCGCCAGCAGCTTGGGATTTACGACAGGGTATCAAGATACGCAGTATTTT	CASSLGFTTGYQDTQYF
TRBV19	TRBJ1-5	.	TRBD1	TGTGCCAGTAGTCCCGGGACAGGGGGCAAGCGGGGGGCCCAGCATTTT	CASSPGTGGKRGAQHF
TRBV7-9	TRBJ2-5	.	TRBD2	TGTGCCAGCAGCGGTTCGGGACTAGCTGGGGGGACCCAGTACTTC	CASSGSGLAGGTQYF
TRBV18	TRBJ2-2	.	.	TGTGCCAGCTCACCAACCCAGGAGGGTGAGCTGTTTTTT	CASSPTQEGELFF
TRBV6-5	TRBJ1-2	.	.	TGTGCCTGTCGCCGGACAGCGACGAGCTATGGCTACACCTTC	CACRRTATSYGYTF
TRBV5-1	TRBJ2-2	.	.	TGCGCCAGCAGCACCCCCGGGGGAGACACCGGGGAGCTGTTTTTT	CASSTPGGDTGELFF
TRBV6-6	TRBJ1-2	.	.	TGTGCCAGCAGCCCCGGACTTAACTATGGCTACACCTTC	CASSPGLNYGYTF
TRBV2	TRBJ1-5	.	.	TGTGCCAGCGGGTACGGAACGGCCCAACTAGATAGCAATCAGCCCCAGCATTTT	CASGYGTAQLDSNQPQHF
TRBV6-5	TRBJ1-3	few	.	TGTGCCAGCAGTTACTCAAGTCCGGAGACTGGAAACACCATATATTTT	CASSYSSPETGNTIYF
TRBV6-6	TRBJ2-2	.	.	TGTGCCAGCGGGCGGGTCGTCACCGGGGAGCTGTTTTTT	CASGRVVTGELFF
TRBV24-1	TRBJ2-3	.	TRBD2	TGTGCCACCAGTGAACGACTAGCGGGGGCCAACACAGATACGCAGTATTTT	CATSERLAGANTDTQYF
TRBV3-1/TRBV3-2	TRBJ2-6	.	TRBD1	TGTGCCAGCAGGGGAACAGGGGTATCTGGGGCCAACGTCCTGACTTTC	CASRGTGVSGANVLTF
TRBV15	TRBJ2-7	.	.	TGTGCCACCAGCAGACCCCCAGCCTACGAGCAGTACTTC	CATSRPPAYEQYF
TRBV11-2	TRBJ1-1	.	.	TGTGCCAGCAGCAACGGGGGAAACACTGAAGCTTTCTTT	CASSNGGNTEAFF
TRBV5-1	TRBJ2-7	.	.	TGCGCCAGCAGCCGAACGGGACAAGGACCCTCCTACGAGCAGTACTTC	CASSRTGQGPSYEQYF
TRBV27	TRBJ2-1	.	TRBD2	TGTGCCAGCAGGCCACTAGCGGGGGGTTACAATGAGCAGTTCTTC	CASRPLAGGYNEQFF
TRBV5-1	TRBJ2-2	.	.	TGCGCCAGCAGCTTGTTGCAGGGGAACACCGGGGAGCTGTTTTTT	CASSLLQGNTGELFF
TRBV14	TRBJ2-3	.	.	TGTGCCAGCAGCCAGGACTCAGATACGCAGTATTTT	CASSQDSDTQYF
TRBV4-3	TRBJ1-2	few	TRBD1	TGCGCCAGCAGCCAAGCCAATATTTGGACAGGGTCCGGCTATGGCTACACCTTC	CASSQANIWTGSGYGYTF
TRBV30	TRBJ1-1	.	.	TGTGCCTGGAGTGTCGGGGATACGAACACTGAAGCTTTCTTT	CAWSVGDTNTEAFF
TRBV10-3	TRBJ2-1	.	TRBD2	TGTGCCATCAGGCCGGGACTAGCGGGAGGTGAGCAGTTCTTC	CAIRPGLAGGEQFF
TRBV11-3	TRBJ2-7	.	.	TGTGCCAGCAGCGGACGGAGGGACAGAGTCTCCTACGAGCAGTACTTC	CASSGRRDRVSYEQYF
TRBV19	TRBJ2-1	.	TRBD2	TGTGCCAGTAGTACGGCTAGCGGGGGAATCGGGTTCTTC	CASSTASGGIGFF
TRBV6-2/TRBV6-3	TRBJ1-5	once	.	TGTGCCAGCAGTTACCTGGGGGCCCCCTCCAATCAGCCCCAGCATTTT	CASSYLGAPSNQPQHF
TRBV5-4	TRBJ1-2	.	TRBD1	TGTGCCAGCAGCCTACCCTTCGGGACAGGGGACGCCTATGGCTACACCTTC	CASSLPFGTGDAYGYTF
TRBV5-1	TRBJ2-7	.	TRBD1	TGCGCCAGCAGCTTGGTCTGGGACAGCTCCTACGAGCAGTACTTC	CASSLVWDSSYEQYF
TRBV20-1	TRBJ1-1	.	.	TGCAGTACCGACAGTGAAGCTTTCTTT	CSTDSEAFF
TRBV6-6	TRBJ1-5	few	.	TGTGCCAGCAGACCGGGGTCCAATCAGCCCCAGCATTTT	CASRPGSNQPQHF
TRBV7-9	TRBJ2-7	.	TRBD2	TGTGCCAGCAGCTTAGAAGTAGCGGGCGTATCCTACGAGCAGTACTTC	CASSLEVAGVSYEQYF
TRBV27	TRBJ2-3	once	.	TGTGCCAGCAGTTTCCCTTCAGGGAGCACAGATACGCAGTATTTT	CASSFPSGSTDTQYF
TRBV28	TRBJ2-7	.	TRBD1	TGTGCCAGCAGGACAGGGGCGGACGAGCAGTACTTC	CASRTGADEQYF
TRBV30	TRBJ1-2	.	.	TGTGCCTGGAGATGGGCAGGAACATATGGCTACACCTTC	CAWRWAGTYGYTF
TRBV7-5	TRBJ1-2	.	.	TGTGTCAGAAGTGTGAGGACAGGGAGCCCCCGGGGCTATGGCTACACCTTC	CVRSVRTGSPRGYGYTF
TRBV18	TRBJ2-5	.	TRBD1	TGTGCCAGCTCACCCCGACAGGGAATCGAAGAGACCCAGTACTTC	CASSPRQGIEETQYF
TRBV19	TRBJ1-2	.	TRBD1	TGTGCCAGTAGTTGGACAGGGGGATATACGGATGGCTACACCTTC	CASSWTGGYTDGYTF